Sequencing of this TCR beta chain was carried out in a study of tumor-infiltrating lymphocytes in primary liver carcinoma. Background on the study: Surgical resection served as treatment for the primary liver carcinoma of these patients. The patient group consisted of men and women aged 30 to 69 years.

The CDR3 is 13 residues long. Deletions cut 5 bases from V and 3 bases from J, with 11 bases between. The table lists this clonotype with a few counts. In addition to blood RNA drawn from unsorted whole blood, germline DNA was extracted. Patients had chronic HBV infection and were treatment-naive. The authors collected around 4.3 milliliters of peripheral blood before surgery. Reverse transcription of roughly 0.45 ug total RNA with a constant-region primer produced TCR beta cDNA. Generation of the TCR beta libraries relied on three nested multiplex PCR rounds using slightly modified ARM-PCR. The study ran its first two PCR rounds for around 10 cycles each, using TRBV1-TRBV30 forward primers and a C-beta reverse primer. TCRdb re-analysed the multiplex PCR reads in MiXCR, keeping a single row per CDR3 protein. The sample lists hundreds of thousands of distinct CDR3 sequences, around three fifths occurring once.

Source material: peripheral blood. The chain combines TRBV12-3 or TRBV12-4 with TRBJ2-7; perhaps TRBD2 as D (6 bases). This receptor was obtained from a woman in her twenties or thirties with primary liver carcinoma and hepatitis B virus infection. The CDR3, as DNA: TGTGCCAGCAGTGGCGGGACGGACTACGAGCAGTACTTC. The encoded protein is CASSGGTDYEQYF.